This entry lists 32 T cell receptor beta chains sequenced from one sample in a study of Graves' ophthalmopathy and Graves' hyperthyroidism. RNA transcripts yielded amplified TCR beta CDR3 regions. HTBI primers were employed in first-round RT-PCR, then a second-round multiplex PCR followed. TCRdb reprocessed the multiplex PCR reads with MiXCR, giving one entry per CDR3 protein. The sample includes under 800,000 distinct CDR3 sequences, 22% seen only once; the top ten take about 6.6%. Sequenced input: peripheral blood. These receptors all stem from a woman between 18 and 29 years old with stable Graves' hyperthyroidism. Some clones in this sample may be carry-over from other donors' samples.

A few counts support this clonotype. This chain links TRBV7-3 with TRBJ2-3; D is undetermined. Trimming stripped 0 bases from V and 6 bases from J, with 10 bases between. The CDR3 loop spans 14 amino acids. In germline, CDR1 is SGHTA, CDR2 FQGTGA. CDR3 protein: CASSLTRDADTQYF. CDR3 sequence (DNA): TGTGCCAGCAGCTTAACTCGCGACGCGGATACGCAGTATTTT.

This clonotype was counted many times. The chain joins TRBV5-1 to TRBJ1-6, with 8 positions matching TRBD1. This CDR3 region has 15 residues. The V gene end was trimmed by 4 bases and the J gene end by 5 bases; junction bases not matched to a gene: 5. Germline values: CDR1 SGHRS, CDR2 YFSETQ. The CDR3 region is CASSGGQGNNSPLHF. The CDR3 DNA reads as TGCGCCAGCAGCGGAGGACAGGGAAATAATTCACCCCTCCACTTT.

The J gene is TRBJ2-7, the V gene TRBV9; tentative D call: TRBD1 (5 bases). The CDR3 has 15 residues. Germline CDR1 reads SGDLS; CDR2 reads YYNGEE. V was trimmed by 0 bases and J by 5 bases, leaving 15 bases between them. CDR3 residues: CASSVDGATLDEQYF. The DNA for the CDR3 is TGTGCCAGCAGCGTAGATGGGGCCACCCTCGACGAGCAGTACTTC.

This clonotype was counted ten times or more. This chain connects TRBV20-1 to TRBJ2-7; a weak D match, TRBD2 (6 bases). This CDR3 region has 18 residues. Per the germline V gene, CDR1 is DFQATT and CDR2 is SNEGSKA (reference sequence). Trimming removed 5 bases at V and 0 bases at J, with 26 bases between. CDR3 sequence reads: CSALGYQILALSSYEQYF. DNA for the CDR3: TGCAGTGCTTTAGGCTATCAAATCCTAGCGTTGAGCTCCTACGAGCAGTACTTC.

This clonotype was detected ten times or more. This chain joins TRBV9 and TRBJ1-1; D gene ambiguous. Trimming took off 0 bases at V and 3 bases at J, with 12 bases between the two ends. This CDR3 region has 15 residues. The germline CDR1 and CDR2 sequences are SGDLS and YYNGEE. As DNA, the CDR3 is TGTGCCAGCAGCGTAGTTTCAGGTAGTGACACTGAAGCTTTCTTT. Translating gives CASSVVSGSDTEAFF.

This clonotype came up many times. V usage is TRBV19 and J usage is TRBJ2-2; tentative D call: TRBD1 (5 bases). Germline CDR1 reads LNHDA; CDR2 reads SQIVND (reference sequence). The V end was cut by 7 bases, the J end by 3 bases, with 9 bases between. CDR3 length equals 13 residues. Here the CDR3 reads CASMPGYTGELFF. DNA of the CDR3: TGTGCCAGTATGCCAGGGTACACCGGGGAGCTGTTTTTT.

The DNA of the CDR3 is TGTGCCAGCAGCGTAGCGAGGCTAATGGACAATCAGCCCCAGCATTTT. Amino acid sequence: CASSVARLMDNQPQHF. The chain couples TRBV2 to TRBJ1-5; D is unclear. From germline, CDR1 is SNHLY and CDR2 FYNNEI. The germline V and J ends were trimmed by 6 bases and 3 bases, with 18 bases remaining between them. The CDR3 totals 16 residues.

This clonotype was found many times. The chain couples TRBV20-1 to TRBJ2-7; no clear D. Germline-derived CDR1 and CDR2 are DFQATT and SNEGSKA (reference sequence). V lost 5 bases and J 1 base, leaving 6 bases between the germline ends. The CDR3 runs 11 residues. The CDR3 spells CSAAGSYEQYF. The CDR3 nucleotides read TGCAGTGCTGCCGGGTCCTACGAGCAGTACTTC.

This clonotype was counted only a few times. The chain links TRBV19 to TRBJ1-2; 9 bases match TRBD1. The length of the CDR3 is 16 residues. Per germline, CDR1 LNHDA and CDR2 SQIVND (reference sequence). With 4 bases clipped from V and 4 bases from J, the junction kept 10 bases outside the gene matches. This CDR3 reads CASSTPGTGRGYGYTF. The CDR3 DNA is TGTGCCAGTAGTACCCCCGGGACAGGGCGAGGCTATGGCTACACCTTC.

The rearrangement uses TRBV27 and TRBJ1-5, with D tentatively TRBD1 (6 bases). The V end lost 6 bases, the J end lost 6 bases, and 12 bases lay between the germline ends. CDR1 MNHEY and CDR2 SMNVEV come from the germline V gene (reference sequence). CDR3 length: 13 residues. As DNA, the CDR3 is TGTGCCAGCAGAGGGGGGGCGGTTCAGCCCCAGCATTTT. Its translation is CASRGGAVQPQHF.

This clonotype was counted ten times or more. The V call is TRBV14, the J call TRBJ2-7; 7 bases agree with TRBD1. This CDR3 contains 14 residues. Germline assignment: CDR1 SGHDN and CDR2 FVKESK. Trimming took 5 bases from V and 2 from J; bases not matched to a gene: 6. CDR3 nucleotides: TGTGCCAGCAGCTGGACGACAGGGACCTACGAGCAGTACTTC. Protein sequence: CASSWTTGTYEQYF.

The chain's CDR3 is CASSPPAGPNTEAFF. DNA of the CDR3: TGTGCCAGCAGCCCCCCTGCGGGGCCGAACACTGAAGCTTTCTTT. This chain joins TRBV11-3 and TRBJ1-1; D possibly corresponds to TRBD1 (5 bases). Trimming cost V 5 bases and J 1 base, with 14 bases left between them. The CDR3 is 15 residues long. CDR1 is SGHNT and CDR2 is YENEEA in the germline V gene.

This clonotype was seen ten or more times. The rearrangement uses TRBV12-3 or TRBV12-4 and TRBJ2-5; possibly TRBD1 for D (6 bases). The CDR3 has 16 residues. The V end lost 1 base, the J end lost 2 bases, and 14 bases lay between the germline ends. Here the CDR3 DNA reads TGTGCCAGCAGTTTAGGCACCGAGGGGGTGCAAGAGACCCAGTACTTC. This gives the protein CASSLGTEGVQETQYF.

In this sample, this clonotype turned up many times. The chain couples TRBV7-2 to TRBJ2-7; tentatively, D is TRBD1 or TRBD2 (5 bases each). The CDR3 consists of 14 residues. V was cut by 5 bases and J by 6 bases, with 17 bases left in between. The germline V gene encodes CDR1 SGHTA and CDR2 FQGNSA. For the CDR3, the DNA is TGTGCCAGCAGCCTCGGGACGCTGATGGGCGAGCAGTACTTC. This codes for CASSLGTLMGEQYF.

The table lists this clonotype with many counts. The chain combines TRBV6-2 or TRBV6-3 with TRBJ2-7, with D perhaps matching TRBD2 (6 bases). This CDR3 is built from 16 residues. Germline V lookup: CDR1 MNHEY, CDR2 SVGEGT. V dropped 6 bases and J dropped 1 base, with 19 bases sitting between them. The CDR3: CASSYGGQILSYEQYF. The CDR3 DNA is TGTGCCAGCAGCTACGGGGGTCAGATCCTTTCCTACGAGCAGTACTTC.

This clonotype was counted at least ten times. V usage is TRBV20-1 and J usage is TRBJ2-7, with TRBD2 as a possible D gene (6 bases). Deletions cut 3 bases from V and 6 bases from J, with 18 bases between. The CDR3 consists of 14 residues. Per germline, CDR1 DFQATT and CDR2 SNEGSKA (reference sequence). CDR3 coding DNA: TGCAGTGCTAGTCACGGGAGCCCCCTCAGCGAGCAGTACTTC. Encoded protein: CSASHGSPLSEQYF.

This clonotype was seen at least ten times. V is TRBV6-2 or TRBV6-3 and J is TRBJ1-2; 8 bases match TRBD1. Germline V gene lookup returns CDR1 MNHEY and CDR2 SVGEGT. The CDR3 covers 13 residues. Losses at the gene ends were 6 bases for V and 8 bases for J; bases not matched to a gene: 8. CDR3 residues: CASRDRGSFGYTF. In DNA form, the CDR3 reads TGTGCCAGCAGAGACAGGGGAAGTTTCGGCTACACCTTC.

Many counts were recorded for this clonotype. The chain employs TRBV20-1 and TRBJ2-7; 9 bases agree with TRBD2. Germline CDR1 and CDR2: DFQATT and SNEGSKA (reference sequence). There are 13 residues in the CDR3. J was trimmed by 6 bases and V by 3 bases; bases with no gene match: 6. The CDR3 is CSASWRAGGEQYF. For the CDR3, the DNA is TGCAGTGCTAGTTGGAGAGCGGGGGGCGAGCAGTACTTC.

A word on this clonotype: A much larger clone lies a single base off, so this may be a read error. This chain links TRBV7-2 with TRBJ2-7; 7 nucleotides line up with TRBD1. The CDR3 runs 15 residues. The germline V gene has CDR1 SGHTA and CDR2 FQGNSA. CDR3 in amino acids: CASGPSVTGIHELYF. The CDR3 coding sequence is TGTGCCAGCGGACCCTCCGTGACAGGGATCCACGAGCTGTACTTC.

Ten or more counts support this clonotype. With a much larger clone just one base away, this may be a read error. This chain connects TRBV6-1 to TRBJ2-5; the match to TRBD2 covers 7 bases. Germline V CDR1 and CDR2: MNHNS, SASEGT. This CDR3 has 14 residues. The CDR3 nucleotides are TGTACCAGCAGTGCAGCGGGATCGTCACAGACCCAGTACTTC. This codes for CTSSAAGSSQTQYF.

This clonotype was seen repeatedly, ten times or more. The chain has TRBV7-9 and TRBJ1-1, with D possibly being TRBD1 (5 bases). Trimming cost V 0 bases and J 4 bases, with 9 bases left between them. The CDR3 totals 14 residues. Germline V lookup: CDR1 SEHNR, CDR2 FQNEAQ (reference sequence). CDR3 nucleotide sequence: TGTGCCAGCAGCTTAGCCAGGGAGAGCACTGAAGCTTTCTTT. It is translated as CASSLARESTEAFF.

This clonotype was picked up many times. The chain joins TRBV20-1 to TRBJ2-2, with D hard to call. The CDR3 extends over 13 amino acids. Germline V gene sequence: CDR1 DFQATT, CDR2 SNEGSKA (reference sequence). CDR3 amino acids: CSKQRPNTGELFF. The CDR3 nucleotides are TGCAGCAAACAGAGACCGAACACCGGGGAGCTGTTTTTT.

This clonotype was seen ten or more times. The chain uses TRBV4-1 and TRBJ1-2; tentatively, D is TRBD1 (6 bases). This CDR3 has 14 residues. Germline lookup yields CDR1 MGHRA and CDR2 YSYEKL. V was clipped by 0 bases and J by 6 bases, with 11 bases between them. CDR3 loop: CASSQDQGKDGYTF. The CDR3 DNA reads TGCGCCAGCAGCCAAGATCAGGGGAAGGATGGCTACACCTTC.

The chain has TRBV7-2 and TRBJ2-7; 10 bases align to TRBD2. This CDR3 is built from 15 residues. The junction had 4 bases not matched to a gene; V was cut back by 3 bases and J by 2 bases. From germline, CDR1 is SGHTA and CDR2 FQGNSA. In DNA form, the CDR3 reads TGTGCCAGCAGCTTTACTAGCGGGGATGCCTACGAGCAGTACTTC. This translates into CASSFTSGDAYEQYF.

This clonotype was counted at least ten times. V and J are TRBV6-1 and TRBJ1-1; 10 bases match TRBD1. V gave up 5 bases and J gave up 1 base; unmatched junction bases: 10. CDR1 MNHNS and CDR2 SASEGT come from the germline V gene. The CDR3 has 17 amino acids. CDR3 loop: CASSQLGQGSRNTEAFF. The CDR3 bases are TGTGCCAGCAGTCAACTGGGACAGGGGAGTCGGAACACTGAAGCTTTCTTT.

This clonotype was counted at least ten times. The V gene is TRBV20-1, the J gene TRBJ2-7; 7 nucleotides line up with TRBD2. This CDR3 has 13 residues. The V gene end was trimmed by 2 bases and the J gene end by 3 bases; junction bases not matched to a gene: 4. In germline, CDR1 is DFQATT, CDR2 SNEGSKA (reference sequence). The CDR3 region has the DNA TGCAGTGCTAGATATGGGGGGGGCTACGAGCAGTACTTC. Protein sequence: CSARYGGGYEQYF.

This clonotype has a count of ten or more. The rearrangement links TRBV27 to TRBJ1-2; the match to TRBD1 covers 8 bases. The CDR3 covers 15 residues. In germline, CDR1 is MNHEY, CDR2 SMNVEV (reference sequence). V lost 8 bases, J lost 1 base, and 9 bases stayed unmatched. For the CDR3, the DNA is TGTGCCAGCGGTACGGGACAGGAATTTAACTATGGCTACACCTTC. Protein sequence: CASGTGQEFNYGYTF.

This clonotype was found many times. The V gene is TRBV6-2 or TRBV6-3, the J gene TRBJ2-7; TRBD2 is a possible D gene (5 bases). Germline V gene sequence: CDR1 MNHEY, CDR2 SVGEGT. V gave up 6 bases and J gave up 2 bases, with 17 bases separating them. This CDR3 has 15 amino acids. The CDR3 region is CASSPRRAPTYEQYF. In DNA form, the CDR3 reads TGTGCCAGCAGCCCCCGGCGGGCCCCTACCTACGAGCAGTACTTC.

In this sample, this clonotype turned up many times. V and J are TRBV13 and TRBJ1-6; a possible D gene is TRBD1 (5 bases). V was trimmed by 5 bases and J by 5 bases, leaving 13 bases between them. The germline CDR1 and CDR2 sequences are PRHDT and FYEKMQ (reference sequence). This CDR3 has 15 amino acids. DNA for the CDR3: TGTGCCAGCAGCCTACGGGACTGGGATAATTCACCCCTCCACTTT. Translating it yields CASSLRDWDNSPLHF.

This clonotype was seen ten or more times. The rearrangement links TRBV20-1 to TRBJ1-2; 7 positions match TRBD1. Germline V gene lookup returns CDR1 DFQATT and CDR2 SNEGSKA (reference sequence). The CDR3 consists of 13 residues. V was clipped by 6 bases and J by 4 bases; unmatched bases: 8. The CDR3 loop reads CSASRQGGYGYTF. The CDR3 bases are TGCAGTGCAAGTCGACAGGGCGGCTATGGCTACACCTTC.

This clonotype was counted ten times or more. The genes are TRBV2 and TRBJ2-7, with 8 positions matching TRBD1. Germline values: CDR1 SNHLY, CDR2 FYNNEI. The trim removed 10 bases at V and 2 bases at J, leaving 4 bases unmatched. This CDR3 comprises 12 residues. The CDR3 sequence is CAIRTGPYEQYF. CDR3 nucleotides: TGTGCCATTCGGACAGGGCCCTACGAGCAGTACTTC. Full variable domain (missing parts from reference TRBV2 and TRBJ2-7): EPEVTQTPSHQVTQMGQEVILRCVPISNHLYFYWYRQILGQKVEFLVSFYNNEISEKSEIFDDQFSVERPDGSNFTLKIRSTKLEDSAMYFCAIRTGPYEQYFGPGTRLTVT.

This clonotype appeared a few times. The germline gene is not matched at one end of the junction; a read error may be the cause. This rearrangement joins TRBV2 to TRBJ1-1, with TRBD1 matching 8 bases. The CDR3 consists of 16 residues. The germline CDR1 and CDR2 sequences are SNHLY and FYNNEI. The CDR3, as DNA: TGTGCCAGCAGCCCTCCCGGGACAGGTCTTTCGAGGGAAGCTCTCTTT. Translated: CASSPPGTGLSREALF.